This T cell receptor (beta chain) emerged from a study of CD8+ T cells in alopecia areata. As the sequencing template, cDNA was produced by extracting RNA and reverse transcribing it. Here immunoSEQ multiplex PCR was the method, and the copy in TCRdb shows in-frame clones only, minus some. The sample yields roughly 30,000 clones, 62% seen once. The CDR3 is 14 residues long. Germline V CDR1 and CDR2: MDHEN, SYDVKM. V dropped 6 bases and J dropped 1 base, with 13 bases sitting between them. Individuals with alopecia areata gave both lesional scalp punch biopsies and peripheral blood for collection. The sorting of PBMCs gave CD4+ and CD8+ T cells.

Sequencing was performed on NKG2D-high CD8+ T cells sorted from blood. This sequence joins TRBV28 and TRBJ2-7, with a possible D match to TRBD1 (6 bases). The TCR originated in a human donor with alopecia areata. The CDR3 is CASRDLDRSYEQYF. In DNA form, the CDR3 reads TGTGCCAGCAGGGATTTGGACAGATCCTACGAGCAGTACTTC.